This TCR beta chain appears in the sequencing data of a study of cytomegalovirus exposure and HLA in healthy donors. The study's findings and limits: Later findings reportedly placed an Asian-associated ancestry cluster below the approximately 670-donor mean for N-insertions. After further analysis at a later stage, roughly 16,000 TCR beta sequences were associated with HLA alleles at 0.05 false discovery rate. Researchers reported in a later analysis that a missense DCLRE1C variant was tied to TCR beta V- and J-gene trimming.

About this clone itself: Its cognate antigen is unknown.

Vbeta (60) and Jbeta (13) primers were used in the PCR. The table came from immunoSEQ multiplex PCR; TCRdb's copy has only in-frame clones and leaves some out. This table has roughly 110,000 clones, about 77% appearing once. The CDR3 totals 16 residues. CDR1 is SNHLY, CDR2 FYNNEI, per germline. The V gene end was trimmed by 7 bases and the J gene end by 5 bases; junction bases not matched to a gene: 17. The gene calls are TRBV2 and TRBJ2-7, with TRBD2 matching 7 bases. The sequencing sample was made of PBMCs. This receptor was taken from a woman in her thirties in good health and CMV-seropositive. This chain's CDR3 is CASIPRGKRGEDEQYF. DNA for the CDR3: TGTGCCAGCATCCCCCGCGGGAAGCGGGGTGAGGACGAGCAGTACTTC.